This TCR beta chain is from a study of Graves' ophthalmopathy and Graves' hyperthyroidism. Germline CDR1 reads DFQATT; CDR2 reads SNEGSKA (reference sequence). This CDR3 contains 13 residues. Trimming removed 3 bases at V and 8 bases at J, with 13 bases between. Investigators amplified TCR beta CDR3 regions from RNA transcripts. Second-round multiplex PCR followed a first-round RT-PCR using HTBI primers. In TCRdb, the multiplex PCR reads were re-called with MiXCR into one record per CDR3 protein. The repertoire holds hundreds of thousands of distinct CDR3 sequences, with about 40% as singletons. V and J are TRBV20-1 and TRBJ1-4; no definite D call. The clonotype comes from an adult man with Graves' ophthalmopathy. The specimen sequenced was peripheral blood. The CDR3 DNA is TGCAGTGCTAGGAACCGGGCCCTAGAAAAACTGTTTTTT. Translating gives CSARNRALEKLFF.